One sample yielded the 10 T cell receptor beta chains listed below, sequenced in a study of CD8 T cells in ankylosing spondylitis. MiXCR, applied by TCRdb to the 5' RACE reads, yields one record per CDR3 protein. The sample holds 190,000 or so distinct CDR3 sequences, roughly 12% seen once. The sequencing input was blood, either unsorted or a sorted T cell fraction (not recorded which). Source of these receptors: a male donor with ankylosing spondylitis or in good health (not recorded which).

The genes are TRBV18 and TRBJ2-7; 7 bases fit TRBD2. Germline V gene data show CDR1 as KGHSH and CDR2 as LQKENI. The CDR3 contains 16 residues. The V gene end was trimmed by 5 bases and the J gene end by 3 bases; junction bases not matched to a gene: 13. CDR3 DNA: TGTGCCAGCTCAACGGAAAGCGGGGCGTACAACTACGAGCAGTACTTC. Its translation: CASSTESGAYNYEQYF.

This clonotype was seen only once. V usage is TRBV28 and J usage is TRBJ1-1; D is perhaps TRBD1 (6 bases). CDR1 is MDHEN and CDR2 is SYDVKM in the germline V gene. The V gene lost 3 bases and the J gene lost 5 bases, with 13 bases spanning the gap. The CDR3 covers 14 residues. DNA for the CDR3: TGTGCCAGCAGTTTTTACAGGGACGGGACTGAAGCTTTCTTT. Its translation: CASSFYRDGTEAFF.

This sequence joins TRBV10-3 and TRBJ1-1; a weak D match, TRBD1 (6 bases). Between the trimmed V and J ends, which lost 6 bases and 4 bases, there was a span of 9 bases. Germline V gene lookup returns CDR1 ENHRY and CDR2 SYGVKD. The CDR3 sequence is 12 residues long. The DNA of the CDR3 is TGTGCCATCAGGGGGACACCCACTGAAGCTTTCTTT. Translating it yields CAIRGTPTEAFF.

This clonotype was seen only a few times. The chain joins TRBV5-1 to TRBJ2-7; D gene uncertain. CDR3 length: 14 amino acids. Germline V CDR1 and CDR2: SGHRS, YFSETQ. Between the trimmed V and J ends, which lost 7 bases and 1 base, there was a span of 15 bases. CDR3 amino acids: CASQFDLGSYEQYF. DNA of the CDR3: TGCGCCAGCCAGTTTGATCTAGGGTCCTACGAGCAGTACTTC. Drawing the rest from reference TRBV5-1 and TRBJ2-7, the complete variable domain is KAGVTQTPRYLIKTRGQQVTLSCSPISGHRSVSWYQQTPGQGLQFLFEYFSETQRNKGNFPGRFSGRQFSNSRSEMNVSTLELGDSALYLCASQFDLGSYEQYFGPGTRLTVT.

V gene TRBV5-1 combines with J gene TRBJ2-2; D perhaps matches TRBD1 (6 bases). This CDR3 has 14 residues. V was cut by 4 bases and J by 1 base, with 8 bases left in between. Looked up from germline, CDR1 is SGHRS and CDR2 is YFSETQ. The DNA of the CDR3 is TGCGCCAGCAGCGAGGGACAGAACACCGGGGAGCTGTTTTTT. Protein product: CASSEGQNTGELFF.

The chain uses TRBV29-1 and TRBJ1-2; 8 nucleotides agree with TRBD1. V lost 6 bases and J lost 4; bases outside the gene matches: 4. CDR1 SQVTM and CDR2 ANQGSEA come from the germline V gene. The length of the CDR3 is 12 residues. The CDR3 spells CSVDQGAYGYTF. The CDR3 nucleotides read TGCAGCGTCGACCAGGGGGCCTATGGCTACACCTTC.

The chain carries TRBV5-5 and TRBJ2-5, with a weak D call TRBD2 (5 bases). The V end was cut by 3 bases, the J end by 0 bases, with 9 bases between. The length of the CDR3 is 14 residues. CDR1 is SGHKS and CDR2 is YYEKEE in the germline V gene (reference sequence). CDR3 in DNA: TGTGCCAGCAGCTCGTTTAGCGACCAAGAGACCCAGTACTTC. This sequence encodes CASSSFSDQETQYF.

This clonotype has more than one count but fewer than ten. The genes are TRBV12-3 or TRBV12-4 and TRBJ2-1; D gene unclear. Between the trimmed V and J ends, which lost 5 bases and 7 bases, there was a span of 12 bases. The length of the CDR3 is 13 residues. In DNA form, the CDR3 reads TGTGCCAGCAGTCCCTCGACTTGGAATGAGCAGTTCTTC. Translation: CASSPSTWNEQFF.

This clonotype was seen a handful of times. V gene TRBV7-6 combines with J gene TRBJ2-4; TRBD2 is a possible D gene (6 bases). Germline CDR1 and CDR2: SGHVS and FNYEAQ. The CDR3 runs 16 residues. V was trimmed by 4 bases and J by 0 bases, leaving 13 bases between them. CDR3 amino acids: CASSSRDFPAKNIQYF. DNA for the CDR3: TGTGCCAGCAGCTCCCGGGACTTCCCAGCCAAAAACATTCAGTACTTC.

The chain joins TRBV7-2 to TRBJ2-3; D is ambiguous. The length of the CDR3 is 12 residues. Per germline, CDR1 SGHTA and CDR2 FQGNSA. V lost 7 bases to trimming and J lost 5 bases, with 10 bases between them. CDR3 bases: TGTGCCAGCAACCATTGGGGAGATACGCAGTATTTT. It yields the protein CASNHWGDTQYF.